The TCR beta chain under discussion was sequenced for a study of shared clonotypes between healthy human individuals. General observations from the study: Even with large depth, rarefaction showed that sorted-subset sequencing was incomplete. Among donors, sharing of clonotypes was expected to be affected by sequencing depth.

The CDR3 sequence is 18 residues long. The germline V and J ends were trimmed by 5 bases and 2 bases, with 22 bases remaining between them. CDR1 MDHEN and CDR2 SYDVKM come from the germline V gene. Genomic DNA from each subset was divided evenly over several immunoSEQ plates. Per the original data handling: Junction-only immunoSEQ data arrived without quality scores, meaning filtering differed. Repertoires were generated with immunoSEQ multiplex PCR, while TCRdb's copy carries only in-frame clones and drops some. That table is the source of V, J and clone size, and D and trimming were worked out from the DNA. The sample yields around 2.1 million clones, roughly 91% seen once. To note about this clone: Its antigen is as yet unknown.

CD45RO-negative, CCR7-positively selected cells formed the naive CD8 fraction, excluding terminally differentiated effector memory CD45RA+ cells. This receptor was obtained from a man aged 18 to 29 in good health. Some clones in this sample may be carry-over from other donors' samples. The sample consisted of naive CD8+ T cells from PBMCs. The chain employs TRBV28 and TRBJ1-5, with TRBD1 as a possible D gene (6 bases). The CDR3 sequence: CASSRRWGGFEGNQPQHF. The CDR3, as DNA: TGTGCCAGCAGTCGCCGGTGGGGGGGCTTTGAGGGCAATCAGCCCCAGCATTTT.